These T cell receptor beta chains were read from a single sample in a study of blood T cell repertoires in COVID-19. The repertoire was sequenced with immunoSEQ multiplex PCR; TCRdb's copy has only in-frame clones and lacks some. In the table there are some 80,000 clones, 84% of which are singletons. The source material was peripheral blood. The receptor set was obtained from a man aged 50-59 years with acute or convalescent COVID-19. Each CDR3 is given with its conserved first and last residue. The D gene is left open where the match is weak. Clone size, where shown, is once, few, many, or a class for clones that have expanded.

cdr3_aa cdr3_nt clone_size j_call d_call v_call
CASSFGRGGPDTQYF TGCGCCAGCAGCTTCGGGAGGGGAGGGCCAGATACGCAGTATTTT NA TRBJ2-3 TRBD2 TRBV5-1
CASSWAGGAWDTEAFF TGTGCCAGCAGCTGGGCAGGGGGCGCCTGGGACACTGAAGCTTTCTTT few TRBJ1-1 TRBD1 TRBV11-2
CASSIRDSTGDEQFF TGTGCCAGCAGCATCCGGGACTCGACGGGGGATGAGCAGTTCTTC NA TRBJ2-1 NA TRBV7-2
CASRGPSIDTQYF TGTGCCAGCAGGGGGCCCAGCATAGATACGCAGTATTTT NA TRBJ2-3 NA TRBV6-6
CASSRGTGGSYTF TGTGCCAGCAGCCGCGGGACAGGGGGAAGCTACACCTTC NA TRBJ1-2 TRBD1 TRBV6-6
CASNCKGANNEQFF TGTGCCAGCAATTGTAAGGGGGCGAATAATGAGCAGTTCTTC NA TRBJ2-1 TRBD1 TRBV6-4
CASSQVGGGKNEQYF TGTGCCAGCAGCCAAGTTGGAGGGGGCAAGAACGAGCAGTACTTC NA TRBJ2-7 NA TRBV14
CASSFGPRYEQYF TGTGCCAGCAGTTTTGGGCCGCGCTACGAGCAGTACTTC NA TRBJ2-7 NA TRBV27
CASRKSAGGRDEQYF TGTGCCAGCAGAAAAAGTGCGGGAGGGCGCGACGAGCAGTACTTC NA TRBJ2-7 TRBD2 TRBV6-6
CASSHRMGGVYEQYF TGTGCCAGCAGCCACCGAATGGGAGGGGTCTACGAGCAGTACTTC few TRBJ2-7 TRBD2 TRBV5-5
CASSRWAGGTDTQYF TGTGCCAGCAGCCGGTGGGCGGGGGGGACAGATACGCAGTATTTT once TRBJ2-3 TRBD2 TRBV7-2
CASSATSGRTGELFF TGTGCCAGCAGCGCGACTAGCGGGAGAACCGGGGAGCTGTTTTTT NA TRBJ2-2 TRBD2 TRBV9
CASSFQNTEAFF TGTGCCAGCAGCTTCCAGAACACTGAAGCTTTCTTT NA TRBJ1-1 NA TRBV7-2
CASSLTGALEQYF TGCGCCAGCAGCCTGACAGGGGCCCTCGAGCAGTACTTC NA TRBJ2-7 TRBD1 TRBV5-1
CAWGGATQPQHF TGTGCCTGGGGGGGGGCGACTCAGCCCCAGCATTTT NA TRBJ1-5 NA TRBV30
CASSLRVDRSDSPLHF TGTGCCAGCAGTTTAAGGGTGGACAGGTCGGATTCACCCCTCCACTTT few TRBJ1-6 TRBD1 TRBV27
CATRRGQFNEKLFF TGTGCCACCAGACGCGGACAGTTTAATGAAAAACTGTTTTTT NA TRBJ1-4 NA TRBV27
CASSPSQGWYGYTF TGTGCCAGCAGCCCTTCACAGGGGTGGTATGGCTACACCTTC NA TRBJ1-2 TRBD1 TRBV27
CASSIAVAGTGNTIYF TGTGCCAGTAGTATAGCGGTCGCGGGGACGGGAAACACCATATATTTT NA TRBJ1-3 NA TRBV19
CASTYSWQGRGATNEKLFF TGTGCCAGCACCTACTCATGGCAGGGGAGGGGTGCAACTAATGAAAAACTGTTTTTT NA TRBJ1-4 NA TRBV6-6
CASSREVNEKLFF TGTGCCAGCAGCCGAGAGGTGAATGAAAAACTGTTTTTT NA TRBJ1-4 NA TRBV6-4
CASGSGGFNQPQHF TGTGCTAGTGGTTCGGGGGGGTTCAATCAGCCCCAGCATTTT NA TRBJ1-5 NA TRBV12-5
CASSSIDRNTGELFF TGTGCCAGCAGCTCTATTGACAGGAACACCGGGGAGCTGTTTTTT NA TRBJ2-2 NA TRBV11-3
CASSPQDRGATEAFF TGTGCCAGCTCACCACAGGACAGGGGAGCGACTGAAGCTTTCTTT NA TRBJ1-1 TRBD1 TRBV18
CASSYPGQGSQLYSNQPQHF TGTGCCAGCAGTTACCCCGGACAGGGGTCCCAACTATATAGCAATCAGCCCCAGCATTTT NA TRBJ1-5 TRBD1 TRBV6-2/TRBV6-3
CSASPGGNTEAFF TGCAGTGCTAGTCCCGGTGGGAACACTGAAGCTTTCTTT NA TRBJ1-1 NA TRBV20-1
CASSVDVGPAGTGELFF TGTGCCAGCAGCGTAGATGTAGGGCCCGCGGGGACCGGGGAGCTGTTTTTT NA TRBJ2-2 NA TRBV9
CASSSLGGVYNEQFF TGTGCCAGCAGTTCACTTGGGGGGGTTTACAATGAGCAGTTCTTC NA TRBJ2-1 TRBD2 TRBV28
CASSATGLAGGGAKNIQYF TGTGCCAGCAGCGCAACGGGACTAGCGGGGGGAGGAGCCAAAAACATTCAGTACTTC NA TRBJ2-4 TRBD2 TRBV9
CATRDRVGNTQYF TGTGCCACCAGAGACAGGGTGGGAAATACGCAGTATTTT NA TRBJ2-3 TRBD1 TRBV24-1
CSVGAVDTEAFF TGCAGCGTTGGGGCAGTAGACACTGAAGCTTTCTTT NA TRBJ1-1 NA TRBV29-1
CASSEEQGKGTDTQYF TGTGCCAGCAGTGAGGAGCAGGGGAAGGGCACAGATACGCAGTATTTT NA TRBJ2-3 NA TRBV6-1
CASSPRPLAGGSTYEQYF TGTGCCAGCAGTCCCCGACCACTAGCGGGGGGATCGACCTACGAGCAGTACTTC NA TRBJ2-7 TRBD2 TRBV6-6
CASSAGLGRGYTF TGCGCCAGCAGCGCGGGACTGGGGAGGGGCTACACCTTC NA TRBJ1-2 NA TRBV5-1
CASSQDLDRRDTEAFF TGCGCCAGCAGCCAAGATCTGGACAGGAGGGACACTGAAGCTTTCTTT NA TRBJ1-1 TRBD1 TRBV4-3
CASSQDWLAGMEDTQYF TGTGCCAGCAGCCAAGATTGGCTAGCGGGGATGGAGGATACGCAGTATTTT NA TRBJ2-3 TRBD2 TRBV4-2
CASSSGQGTFYGYTF TGTGCCAGCTCATCGGGACAGGGGACTTTCTATGGCTACACCTTC NA TRBJ1-2 TRBD1 TRBV18
CSVCWTGDDEQYF TGCAGCGTGTGCTGGACAGGGGACGACGAGCAGTACTTC NA TRBJ2-7 TRBD1 TRBV29-1
CASSRVTGGGNYGYTF TGTGCCAGCAGCCGGGTCACCGGTGGCGGAAACTATGGCTACACCTTC once TRBJ1-2 NA TRBV14
CASSQATGNEKLFF TGTGCCAGCAGCCAAGCCACCGGGAATGAAAAACTGTTTTTT few TRBJ1-4 NA TRBV3-1/TRBV3-2
CASSRKMGGGPEQFF TGTGCCAGCAGCCGGAAGATGGGGGGGGGCCCCGAGCAGTTCTTC NA TRBJ2-1 NA TRBV3-1/TRBV3-2
CASSIIRVTEAFF TGTGCCAGCAGTATTATTCGGGTCACTGAAGCTTTCTTT NA TRBJ1-1 NA TRBV6-2/TRBV6-3
CASSHGTDNEQFF TGTGCCAGCAGTCATGGGACAGACAATGAGCAGTTCTTC medium-sized TRBJ2-1 TRBD1 TRBV27
CASSPEPRDSPNLSSYEQYF TGTGCCAGCAGCCCAGAACCTCGGGACAGCCCTAACCTCAGCTCCTACGAGCAGTACTTC few TRBJ2-7 TRBD1 TRBV3-1/TRBV3-2
CASSPDTTYEQYF TGTGCCAGCAGCCCGGACACTACCTACGAGCAGTACTTC NA TRBJ2-7 NA TRBV7-9